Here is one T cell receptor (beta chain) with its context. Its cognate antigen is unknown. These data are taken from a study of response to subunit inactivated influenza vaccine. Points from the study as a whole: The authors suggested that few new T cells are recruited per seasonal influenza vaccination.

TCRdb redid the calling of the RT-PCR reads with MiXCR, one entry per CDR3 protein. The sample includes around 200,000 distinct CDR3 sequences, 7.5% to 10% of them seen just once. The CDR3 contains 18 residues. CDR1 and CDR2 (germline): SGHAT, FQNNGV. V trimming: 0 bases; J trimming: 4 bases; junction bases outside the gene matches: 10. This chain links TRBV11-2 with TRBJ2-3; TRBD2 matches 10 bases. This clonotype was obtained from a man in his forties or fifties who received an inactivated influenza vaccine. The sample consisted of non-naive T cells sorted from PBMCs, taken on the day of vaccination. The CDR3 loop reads CASSLDTLAGDSADTQYF. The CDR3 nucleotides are TGTGCCAGCAGCTTAGATACCCTAGCGGGAGATAGCGCAGATACGCAGTATTTT.